This entry concerns a single T cell receptor (beta chain). The source of the sample is a study of blood T cell repertoires in COVID-19. Study information: COVID-19 samples from acute and convalescent phases originated in the United States, Italy and Spain. PBMCs, B-cell-depleted T cells, or T cells were the source of the cDNA or gDNA that made up the material.

The method was immunoSEQ multiplex PCR; TCRdb's version includes in-frame clones alone and lacks a portion of them. The sample consists of under 90,000 clones, 83% of them appearing once. The CDR3 runs 15 residues. The germline gives CDR1 SGHTA, CDR2 FQGTGA. V was clipped by 2 bases and J by 7 bases, with 17 bases between them. This receptor was taken from an elderly man with acute or convalescent COVID-19. The sample consisted of peripheral blood. The gene calls are TRBV7-3 and TRBJ1-2; TRBD1 is a possible D gene (5 bases). In DNA, the CDR3 is TGTGCCAGCAGCTTAGGGCCCAGGGAACTTACTGGCTACACCTTC. Its protein is CASSLGPRELTGYTF. Combining the CDR3 with reference TRBV7-3 and TRBJ1-2 gives the whole variable domain GAGVSQTPSNKVTEKGKYVELRCDPISGHTALYWYRQSLGQGPEFLIYFQGTGAADDSGLPNDRFFAVRPEGSVSTLKIQRTERGDSAVYLCASSLGPRELTGYTFGSGTRLTVV.